Listed below are T cell receptor beta chains from one sample, sequenced in a study of blood T cell repertoires in COVID-19. Clones were read by immunoSEQ multiplex PCR, and TCRdb kept only the in-frame ones, dropping some. Among tens of thousands of clones listed, around 83% were seen once. The specimen sequenced was peripheral blood. Receptors were obtained from a man aged 45-60 years with active COVID-19. Both conserved end residues are part of each CDR3.

v_gene: TRBV4-1; j_gene: TRBJ2-7; len: 16; CDR3aa: CASSPSTGQTTYEQYF
v_gene: TRBV29-1; j_gene: TRBJ2-7; len: 11; CDR3aa: CSVGHRDEQYF
v_gene: TRBV10-3; j_gene: TRBJ2-7; len: 14; CDR3aa: CAIRATGDPYEQYF
v_gene: TRBV3-1/TRBV3-2; j_gene: TRBJ2-2; len: 15; CDR3aa: CASSPRPPFTGELFF
v_gene: TRBV15; j_gene: TRBJ2-1; len: 15; CDR3aa: CATSLSVERGNEQFF
v_gene: TRBV5-5; j_gene: TRBJ1-1; len: 15; CDR3aa: CASSLLHQMNTEAFF
v_gene: TRBV19; j_gene: TRBJ1-5; len: 13; CDR3aa: CASSGTGGRPQHF
v_gene: TRBV19; j_gene: TRBJ1-2; len: 14; CDR3aa: CASTAGAGSYGYTF
v_gene: TRBV20-1; j_gene: TRBJ1-2; len: 13; CDR3aa: CSASLSAAGGYTF
v_gene: TRBV14; j_gene: TRBJ1-1; len: 15; CDR3aa: CASSQVTGLNTEAFF
v_gene: TRBV11-3; j_gene: TRBJ2-1; len: 14; CDR3aa: CASSPGTVLNEQFF
v_gene: TRBV27; j_gene: TRBJ2-1; len: 14; CDR3aa: CASKLAGVVNEQFF
v_gene: TRBV9; j_gene: TRBJ1-4; len: 14; CDR3aa: CASSPGVTNEKLFF
v_gene: TRBV6-1; j_gene: TRBJ1-5; len: 12; CDR3aa: CASSEAAGPQHF
v_gene: TRBV28; j_gene: TRBJ1-6; len: 12; CDR3aa: CASSATGSPLHF
v_gene: TRBV9; j_gene: TRBJ1-6; len: 15; CDR3aa: CASSTSGLSTSPLHF
v_gene: TRBV4-2; j_gene: TRBJ1-2; len: 13; CDR3aa: CASSQQGLMGYTF
v_gene: TRBV18; j_gene: TRBJ1-2; len: 14; CDR3aa: CASSPPEDGYGYTF
v_gene: TRBV18; j_gene: TRBJ2-5; len: 16; CDR3aa: CASSPLPAGGGETQYF
v_gene: TRBV18; j_gene: TRBJ2-3; len: 17; CDR3aa: CASSLPGLAGGQDTQYF
v_gene: TRBV12-3/TRBV12-4; j_gene: TRBJ2-1; len: 13; CDR3aa: CASSFEGYNEQFF
v_gene: TRBV19; j_gene: TRBJ2-3; len: 14; CDR3aa: CASSISGSTDTQYF
v_gene: TRBV5-1; j_gene: TRBJ1-4; len: 16; CDR3aa: CASSLRGGQGRVKLFF
v_gene: TRBV5-1; j_gene: TRBJ1-1; len: 12; CDR3aa: CASSADRFEAFF
v_gene: TRBV10-2; j_gene: TRBJ1-1; len: 13; CDR3aa: CASSETGGTEAFF
v_gene: TRBV7-3; j_gene: TRBJ2-2; len: 17; CDR3aa: CASSLRTHRDGTGELFF
v_gene: TRBV5-1; j_gene: TRBJ2-1; len: 16; CDR3aa: CASSIRDRVSYNEQFF
v_gene: TRBV7-7; j_gene: TRBJ2-1; len: 16; CDR3aa: CASSLEGTGFSNEQFF
v_gene: TRBV18; j_gene: TRBJ2-1; len: 15; CDR3aa: CASSPLQASYNEQFF
v_gene: TRBV12-2; j_gene: TRBJ1-1; len: 12; CDR3aa: CASRATCDEAFF
v_gene: TRBV5-8; j_gene: TRBJ2-1; len: 15; CDR3aa: CASSPRLAGVDEQFF
v_gene: TRBV19; j_gene: TRBJ1-1; len: 15; CDR3aa: CASSPRQGWNTEAFF
v_gene: TRBV29-1; j_gene: TRBJ1-5; len: 14; CDR3aa: CSVGQGTGNQPQHF
v_gene: TRBV5-1; j_gene: TRBJ2-3; len: 15; CDR3aa: CASSLGRGGGDTQYF
v_gene: TRBV18; j_gene: TRBJ1-1; len: 16; CDR3aa: CASSPLLGGSNTEAFF
v_gene: TRBV5-6; j_gene: TRBJ2-2; len: 13; CDR3aa: CASSLTGPGELFF
v_gene: TRBV18; j_gene: TRBJ1-2; len: 18; CDR3aa: CASSSGATGQTARYGYTF
v_gene: TRBV3-1/TRBV3-2; j_gene: TRBJ1-1; len: 17; CDR3aa: CASSQNPPTVPNTEAFF
v_gene: TRBV4-2; j_gene: TRBJ1-3; len: 21; CDR3aa: CASSQDIGISRTLSSGNTIYF
v_gene: TRBV2; j_gene: TRBJ2-1; len: 16; CDR3aa: CASSERRTSSYNEQFF
v_gene: TRBV28; j_gene: TRBJ1-2; len: 13; CDR3aa: CASSPQAPRGYTF
v_gene: TRBV6-1; j_gene: TRBJ1-5; len: 14; CDR3aa: CASSDRGALGPQHF
v_gene: TRBV5-6; j_gene: TRBJ2-1; len: 13; CDR3aa: CASSPPVGNEQFF
v_gene: TRBV19; j_gene: TRBJ1-1; len: 15; CDR3aa: CASSIEGQGTTEAFF
v_gene: TRBV3-1/TRBV3-2; j_gene: TRBJ1-2; len: 16; CDR3aa: CASSDSWTGVARGYTF
v_gene: TRBV11-3; j_gene: TRBJ1-1; len: 16; CDR3aa: CASSPMTLTMNTEAFF
v_gene: TRBV21-1; j_gene: TRBJ2-1; len: 16; CDR3aa: CASSRNWESEWNEQFF
v_gene: TRBV30; j_gene: TRBJ1-6; len: 14; CDR3aa: CAWSRTGIDSPLHF
v_gene: TRBV5-4; j_gene: TRBJ1-2; len: 14; CDR3aa: CASSLRAGDYGYTF
v_gene: TRBV7-8; j_gene: TRBJ1-5; len: 16; CDR3aa: CASSTASLQGKQPQHF
v_gene: TRBV18; j_gene: TRBJ2-6; len: 14; CDR3aa: CASSDTSGANVLTF
v_gene: TRBV2; j_gene: TRBJ1-6; len: 15; CDR3aa: CASRKADRDGSPLHF
v_gene: TRBV5-1; j_gene: TRBJ2-3; len: 15; CDR3aa: CASTTSGGTTDTQYF
v_gene: TRBV3-1/TRBV3-2; j_gene: TRBJ2-1; len: 17; CDR3aa: CASSQVTLAESYNEQFF
v_gene: TRBV5-3; j_gene: TRBJ2-7; len: 19; CDR3aa: CARSFPGQGHIPTPYEQYF